These 3 T cell receptor beta chains were sequenced from one sample in a study of blood T cell repertoires in COVID-19. The protocol was immunoSEQ multiplex PCR, while the TCRdb copy is restricted to in-frame clones and leaves out a portion. The sample lists around 170,000 clones, 80% occurring once. The sample was PBMCs or T cells enriched from blood (not recorded which). The receptor source for this set is a man aged 55 to 70 who had been exposed to COVID-19.

This rearrangement joins TRBV9 to TRBJ2-2, with D possibly TRBD2 on 5 matching bases. Trimming removed 1 base from V and 4 bases from J, with 11 bases in between. The CDR3 runs to 15 residues. The germline V gene encodes CDR1 SGDLS and CDR2 YYNGEE. This chain's CDR3 is CASSVFGGATGELFF. CDR3 DNA sequence: TGTGCCAGCAGCGTATTCGGAGGAGCCACCGGGGAGCTGTTTTTT.

The sample holds one count of this clone. The chain couples TRBV6-5 to TRBJ2-7, with D tentatively TRBD2 (7 bases). Germline V gives CDR1 MNHEY, CDR2 SVGAGI. The CDR3 sequence is 16 residues long. Trimming left V 2 bases short and J 5 bases short, with 19 bases between. CDR3 loop: CASSYLVRGRDHEQYF. CDR3 bases: TGTGCCAGCAGTTACCTCGTTAGGGGGAGGGACCACGAGCAGTACTTC.

The chain has TRBV2 and TRBJ1-2, with 7 bases identical to TRBD1. This CDR3 comprises 13 residues. Germline CDR1 reads SNHLY; CDR2 reads FYNNEI. V dropped 8 bases and J dropped 4; count of bases not matched to a gene: 7. The CDR3 DNA sequence: TGTGCCAGCCAAAGGGACAGTATCTATGGCTACACCTTC. This encodes CASQRDSIYGYTF.